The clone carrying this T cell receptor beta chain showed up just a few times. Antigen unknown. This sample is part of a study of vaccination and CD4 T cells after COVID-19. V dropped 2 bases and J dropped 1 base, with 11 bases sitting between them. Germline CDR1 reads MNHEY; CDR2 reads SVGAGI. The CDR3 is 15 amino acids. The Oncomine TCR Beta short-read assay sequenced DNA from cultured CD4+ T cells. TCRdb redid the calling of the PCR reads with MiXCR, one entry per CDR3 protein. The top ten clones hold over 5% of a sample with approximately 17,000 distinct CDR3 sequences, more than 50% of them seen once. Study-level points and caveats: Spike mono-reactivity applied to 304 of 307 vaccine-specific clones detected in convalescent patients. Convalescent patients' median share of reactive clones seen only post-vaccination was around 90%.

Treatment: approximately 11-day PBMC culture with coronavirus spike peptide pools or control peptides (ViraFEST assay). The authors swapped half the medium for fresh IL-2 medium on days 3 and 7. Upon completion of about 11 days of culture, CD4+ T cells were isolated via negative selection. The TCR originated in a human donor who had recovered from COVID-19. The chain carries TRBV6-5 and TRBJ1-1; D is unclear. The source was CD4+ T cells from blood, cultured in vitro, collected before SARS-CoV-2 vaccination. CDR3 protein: CASSYDRSGNTEAFF. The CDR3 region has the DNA TGTGCCAGCAGTTACGATCGAAGTGGGAACACTGAAGCTTTCTTT.